Below are 17 T cell receptor beta chains sequenced from a single sample in a study of blood T cell repertoires in COVID-19. The protocol was immunoSEQ multiplex PCR, while the TCRdb copy is restricted to in-frame clones and leaves out a portion. This table has approximately 180,000 clones, approximately 90% appearing once. The specimen was peripheral blood. Receptors were obtained from an older woman with COVID-19, enrolled during active disease.

J is TRBJ1-1 and V is TRBV19; TRBD1 might be the D (6 bases). The V gene lost 4 bases and the J gene lost 2 bases, with 14 bases spanning the gap. Germline V gene lookup returns CDR1 LNHDA and CDR2 SQIVND (reference sequence). The CDR3 length is 15 residues. CDR3 nucleotides: TGTGCCAGTAGTACCCGGGGACATTCTAACACTGAAGCTTTCTTT. It yields the protein CASSTRGHSNTEAFF.

The chain couples TRBV6-5 to TRBJ2-7; the match to TRBD2 covers 8 bases. With 2 bases clipped from V and 4 bases from J, the junction kept 10 bases outside the gene matches. CDR1 and CDR2 from the germline V gene are MNHEY and SVGAGI. CDR3 length: 16 residues. The CDR3 loop reads CASSYGTGGGGYEQYF. The CDR3 DNA sequence: TGTGCCAGCAGTTACGGGACGGGAGGGGGAGGGTACGAGCAGTACTTC.

V usage is TRBV12-3 or TRBV12-4 and J usage is TRBJ1-2; TRBD1 might be the D (5 bases). This CDR3 has 12 residues. Trimming shortened V by 7 bases and J by 8 bases, and 14 bases separated the two germline ends. The CDR3 here is CASTPGGGGYTF. CDR3 bases: TGTGCCAGCACCCCCGGCGGGGGGGGCTACACCTTC.

This clone was counted once. The gene calls are TRBV7-3 and TRBJ1-6; tentatively, D is TRBD1 (5 bases). Germline V gene sequence: CDR1 SGHTA, CDR2 FQGTGA. The CDR3 is made up of 17 amino acids. Trimming took off 5 bases at V and 4 bases at J, with 18 bases between the two ends. The DNA for the CDR3 is TGTGCCAGCAGCCTCCCCGGGGGGGTTTATTATAATTCACCCCTCCACTTT. Translated: CASSLPGGVYYNSPLHF.

The chain combines TRBV24-1 with TRBJ2-1; D unresolved. In germline, CDR1 is KGHDR, CDR2 SFDVKD. V lost 2 bases and J 7 bases, leaving 2 bases between the germline ends. The CDR3 totals 11 residues. The CDR3 nucleotides are TGTGCCACCAGTGATTCTAATGAGCAGTTCTTC. This gives the protein CATSDSNEQFF.

This clone was recorded a few times. This chain links TRBV11-2 with TRBJ2-7; D is unclear. The V end lost 0 bases, the J end lost 2 bases, and 8 bases lay between the germline ends. Germline V gene sequence: CDR1 SGHAT, CDR2 FQNNGV. This CDR3 has 14 amino acids. The CDR3 spells CASSLDLFPYEQYF. The CDR3 region has the DNA TGTGCCAGCAGCTTAGATCTCTTCCCCTACGAGCAGTACTTC.

The chain carries TRBV23-1 and TRBJ1-6; weak D call: TRBD1 (6 bases). TRBV23-1 is labeled an ORF, and its function is uncertain. V dropped 0 bases and J dropped 4 bases, with 19 bases sitting between them. This CDR3 spans 19 amino acids. The CDR3 nucleotides read TGCGCCAGCAGTCAATCGCCTCGAGCTCCAGGGGCTTATAATTCACCCCTCCACTTT. It encodes CASSQSPRAPGAYNSPLHF.

The chain has TRBV6-5 and TRBJ1-5; D is undetermined. The V end was cut by 0 bases, the J end by 7 bases, with 16 bases between. Germline loops: CDR1 MNHEY, CDR2 SVGAGI. This CDR3 spans 16 amino acids. Written as DNA, the CDR3 is TGTGCCAGCAGTTACTCTTTCCCCGGTGTCCGGCAGCCCCAGCATTTT. Its protein is CASSYSFPGVRQPQHF.

The rearrangement uses TRBV20-1 and TRBJ1-4; a possible D gene is TRBD1 (6 bases). The V and J ends lost 7 bases and 4 bases respectively, with 13 bases between them. The CDR3 loop spans 13 amino acids. The germline gives CDR1 DFQATT, CDR2 SNEGSKA (reference sequence). The CDR3 is CSVSRDINEKLFF. The CDR3 bases are TGCAGTGTTAGTCGGGACATTAATGAAAAACTGTTTTTT.

The J gene is TRBJ2-7, the V gene TRBV19; TRBD1 agrees at 7 bases. V shed 6 bases, J shed 5 bases, and the junction held 7 bases outside the gene matches. The CDR3 extends over 13 amino acids. CDR1 LNHDA and CDR2 SQIVND come from the germline V gene (reference sequence). The CDR3 sequence: CASRPTGMHEQYF. Written as DNA, the CDR3 is TGTGCCAGTAGACCGACAGGGATGCACGAGCAGTACTTC. Combining the CDR3 with reference TRBV19 and TRBJ2-7 gives the whole variable domain DGGITQSPKYLFRKEGQNVTLSCEQNLNHDAMYWYRQDPGQGLRLIYYSQIVNDFQKGDIAEGYSVSREKKESFPLTVTSAQKNPTAFYLCASRPTGMHEQYFGPGTRLTVT.

The chain couples TRBV11-3 to TRBJ2-7; a possible D gene is TRBD2 (6 bases). V lost 5 bases and J lost 2, with 16 bases in between. CDR3 length: 15 residues. The germline V gene has CDR1 SGHNT and CDR2 YENEEA. In DNA form, the CDR3 reads TGTGCCAGCAGCCGCGGGCTAGCGCTTGCCTACGAGCAGTACTTC. This translates into CASSRGLALAYEQYF.

This chain connects TRBV19 to TRBJ2-1; D call uncertain. The ends were cut back, 8 bases at V and 7 bases at J, with 9 bases in the middle. The CDR3 is made up of 11 amino acids. CDR1 LNHDA and CDR2 SQIVND come from the germline V gene (reference sequence). The CDR3 is CASSRFNEQFF. CDR3 nucleotides: TGTGCCAGTTCTAGATTTAATGAGCAGTTCTTC.

The rearrangement uses TRBV19 and TRBJ2-1, with D tentatively TRBD1 (6 bases). Germline assignment: CDR1 LNHDA and CDR2 SQIVND (reference sequence). The CDR3 runs 16 residues. Trimming pared 5 bases from V and 3 bases from J, leaving 17 bases between. CDR3 sequence: CASSLQGGSFYNEQFF. CDR3 DNA sequence: TGTGCCAGTAGTTTACAGGGCGGGTCATTCTACAATGAGCAGTTCTTC. The full variable domain, rest sourced from reference TRBV19 and TRBJ2-1, is DGGITQSPKYLFRKEGQNVTLSCEQNLNHDAMYWYRQDPGQGLRLIYYSQIVNDFQKGDIAEGYSVSREKKESFPLTVTSAQKNPTAFYLCASSLQGGSFYNEQFFGPGTRLTVL.

The DNA for the CDR3 is TGTGCCAGTAGTATACTAGAAGGGGACTATGGCTACACCTTC. This sequence encodes CASSILEGDYGYTF. The chain joins TRBV19 to TRBJ1-2; a possible D gene is TRBD1 (5 bases). Germline CDR1 and CDR2: LNHDA and SQIVND (reference sequence). The CDR3 consists of 14 residues. Trimming took off 2 bases at V and 3 bases at J, with 10 bases between the two ends.

In regard to this clone: This CDR3 is also generated by other DNA sequences in the sample. The rearrangement uses TRBV5-1 and TRBJ2-7, with D maybe TRBD2 (6 bases). The germline V gene encodes CDR1 SGHRS and CDR2 YFSETQ. The CDR3 spans 13 residues. Trimming shortened V by 4 bases and J by 3 bases, and 11 bases separated the two germline ends. CDR3 sequence (DNA): TGCGCCAGCAGCGGCGGGACTGTCTACGAGCAGTACTTC. Its translation is CASSGGTVYEQYF.

The V gene is TRBV18, the J gene TRBJ1-1; possibly TRBD1 for D (5 bases). The germline V gene encodes CDR1 KGHSH and CDR2 LQKENI. V lost 3 bases and J 4 bases, leaving 18 bases between the germline ends. This CDR3 has 16 residues. CDR3 sequence (DNA): TGTGCCAGCTCACCTCTTTCTACTCAGGGTAGCACTGAAGCTTTCTTT. Translation gives CASSPLSTQGSTEAFF.

This clone was observed a single time. The chain joins TRBV6-5 to TRBJ2-7; TRBD1 agrees at 9 bases. The CDR3 consists of 15 residues. J was trimmed by 7 bases and V by 3 bases; bases with no gene match: 10. CDR1 and CDR2 from the germline V gene are MNHEY and SVGAGI. CDR3 DNA: TGTGCCAGCAGTTATGAAGGACAGGGGTTGGGGGAGCAGTACTTC. Translation gives CASSYEGQGLGEQYF.